A selection of T cell receptor beta chains follows, all from one sample in a study of T-cell memory formation after mild COVID-19. MiXCR, run by TCRdb on the 5' RACE reads, gives a single entry per CDR3 protein. The repertoire holds 390,000 or so distinct CDR3 sequences, with about 15% as singletons. Sequenced: PBMCs or a T cell subset sorted from them (not recorded which). The receptor source for this set is a man aged 18 to 30 who had mild COVID-19 (a few samples of this study predate the infection). Cell type and time point are not known. Each CDR3 is given with its conserved first and last residue. The order of the fields is J gene, D gene, clone size, CDR3 length, V gene, CDR3 DNA, CDR3 protein. The D gene is left open where the match is weak. For some rows the clone size is stated as once, few or many, or as a class when expanded; others skip it.

J: TRBJ1-2
D: -
size: -
length: 15
V: TRBV6-2/TRBV6-3
DNA: TGTGCCAGCATTGCCCAAAGACCCAACCGCTATGGCTACACCTTC
CDR3: CASIAQRPNRYGYTF

J: TRBJ2-6
D: -
size: many
length: 16
V: TRBV5-1
DNA: TGCGCCAGCAGCTCGGACAGACTGTCTGGGGCCAACGTCCTGACTTTC
CDR3: CASSSDRLSGANVLTF

J: TRBJ1-1
D: -
size: -
length: 15
V: TRBV12-3/TRBV12-4
DNA: TGTGCCAGCAGTATGAACGGGGGGGCCGGGACTGAAGCTTTCTTT
CDR3: CASSMNGGAGTEAFF

J: TRBJ1-2
D: TRBD1
size: -
length: 17
V: TRBV5-6
DNA: TGTGCCAGCAGCTTGGTAGGGACAGGGGGCGCGAACTATGGCTACACCTTC
CDR3: CASSLVGTGGANYGYTF

J: TRBJ2-5
D: -
size: -
length: 15
V: TRBV12-3/TRBV12-4
DNA: TGTGCCAGCAGGCCGGGAGCAACGTACCAAGAGACCCAGTACTTC
CDR3: CASRPGATYQETQYF

J: TRBJ1-4
D: -
size: -
length: 13
V: TRBV7-2
DNA: TGTGCCAGCGGTTCAGGGTTGTATGAAAAACTGTTTTTT
CDR3: CASGSGLYEKLFF

J: TRBJ1-1
D: TRBD1
size: -
length: 14
V: TRBV28
DNA: TGTGCCAGCAGCGACAGGGTGGACCCTCCCCAACCTTTCTTT
CDR3: CASSDRVDPPQPFF

J: TRBJ2-1
D: -
size: -
length: 15
V: TRBV4-2
DNA: TGTGCCAGCAGCCAGCTGGGATCACTCTACAATGAGCAGTTCTTC
CDR3: CASSQLGSLYNEQFF

J: TRBJ2-7
D: TRBD1
size: -
length: 15
V: TRBV7-9
DNA: TGTGCCAGCAGCTTAGGAGGGACAGTTATCTACGAGCAGTACTTC
CDR3: CASSLGGTVIYEQYF

J: TRBJ2-5
D: -
size: many
length: 15
V: TRBV11-2
DNA: TGTGCCAGCAGCTTAGCCCCTGGGGGGCAAGAGACCCAGTACTTC
CDR3: CASSLAPGGQETQYF

J: TRBJ2-2
D: -
size: few
length: 16
V: TRBV12-3/TRBV12-4
DNA: TGTGCCAGCCGTCCAGTGGTGCAGGGAAGAACCGGGGAGCTGTTTTTT
CDR3: CASRPVVQGRTGELFF

J: TRBJ1-4
D: TRBD1
size: few
length: 15
V: TRBV5-1
DNA: TGCGCCAGCAGGAGGCAGGGGGCGACTAATGAAAAACTGTTTTTT
CDR3: CASRRQGATNEKLFF

J: TRBJ2-1
D: -
size: -
length: 13
V: TRBV9
DNA: TGTGCCAGCAGCCCCGAGGGATTCGATGAACAGTTCTTC
CDR3: CASSPEGFDEQFF

J: TRBJ2-1
D: -
size: few
length: 13
V: TRBV5-1
DNA: TGCGCCAGCGGCCTTGAGGGGGACAATGAGCAGTTCTTC
CDR3: CASGLEGDNEQFF

J: TRBJ2-1
D: TRBD2
size: few
length: 15
V: TRBV5-1
DNA: TGCGCCAGCATGCGAGCGGGGGGGCCTGGCAATGAGCAGTTCTTC
CDR3: CASMRAGGPGNEQFF

J: TRBJ2-1
D: TRBD2
size: many
length: 14
V: TRBV7-2
DNA: TGTGCCAGCAGCTTACCCCCTAGCGGGGGTGAGCAGTTCTTC
CDR3: CASSLPPSGGEQFF

J: TRBJ1-1
D: -
size: few
length: 14
V: TRBV5-1
DNA: TGCGCCAGCAGCTTGGACTTGGGGAGCACTGAAGCTTTCTTT
CDR3: CASSLDLGSTEAFF

J: TRBJ2-4
D: TRBD2
size: few
length: 15
V: TRBV6-1
DNA: TGTGCCATCACTACCAGCGGGGGGGGATGGAACATTCAGTACTTC
CDR3: CAITTSGGGWNIQYF

J: TRBJ2-3
D: -
size: many
length: 14
V: TRBV5-6
DNA: TGTGCCAGCAGCGAGGATGGGATCGCAGATACGCAGTATTTT
CDR3: CASSEDGIADTQYF

J: TRBJ2-2
D: -
size: -
length: 13
V: TRBV11-2
DNA: TGTGCCAGCAGCCGGACGAACACCGGGGAGCTGTTTTTT
CDR3: CASSRTNTGELFF

J: TRBJ1-6
D: -
size: -
length: 13
V: TRBV6-5
DNA: TGTGCCAGCAGTTACGGGTCAGATTCACCCCTCCACTTT
CDR3: CASSYGSDSPLHF

J: TRBJ2-7
D: TRBD2
size: -
length: 16
V: TRBV11-2
DNA: TGTGCCAGCGCTCGGGGACTACCCTTAATCTCCTACGAGCAGTACTTC
CDR3: CASARGLPLISYEQYF

J: TRBJ2-2
D: -
size: few
length: 13
V: TRBV6-2/TRBV6-3
DNA: TGTGCCAGCAGTTACTCGAGTGGCGGGGAGCTGTTTTTT
CDR3: CASSYSSGGELFF

J: TRBJ1-5
D: -
size: few
length: 14
V: TRBV19
DNA: TGTGCCAGTGTGGAGGGGGGAGGCAATCAGCCCCAGCATTTT
CDR3: CASVEGGGNQPQHF

J: TRBJ1-3
D: -
size: -
length: 15
V: TRBV5-1
DNA: TGCGCCAGCAGCTTGGGGGGGCGCTCTGGAAACACCATATATTTT
CDR3: CASSLGGRSGNTIYF

J: TRBJ2-1
D: -
size: few
length: 13
V: TRBV18
DNA: TGTGCCAGCTCAGTACAGGGATACAATGAGCAGTTCTTC
CDR3: CASSVQGYNEQFF

J: TRBJ2-3
D: -
size: few
length: 14
V: TRBV10-3
DNA: TGTGCCATCAGTTTCCAGCCTAGTACAGATACGCAGTATTTT
CDR3: CAISFQPSTDTQYF

J: TRBJ1-6
D: -
size: -
length: 15
V: TRBV9
DNA: TGTGCCAGCAGCGCCGGGAGGCTAGAAGGGTCACCCCTCCACTTT
CDR3: CASSAGRLEGSPLHF

J: TRBJ1-5
D: -
size: -
length: 15
V: TRBV9
DNA: TGTGCCAGCAGCGTAGATCCGGACGTACGTCAGCCCCAGCATTTT
CDR3: CASSVDPDVRQPQHF

J: TRBJ1-4
D: -
size: -
length: 12
V: TRBV12-3/TRBV12-4
DNA: TGTGCCAGCAGCCCACGGACGGGACCACTGTTTTTT
CDR3: CASSPRTGPLFF

J: TRBJ2-7
D: -
size: -
length: 15
V: TRBV7-2
DNA: TGTGCCAGCAGCCCATCCGGCGGGGGCGATTACGAGCAGTACTTC
CDR3: CASSPSGGGDYEQYF

J: TRBJ2-4
D: TRBD2
size: -
length: 14
V: TRBV5-4
DNA: TGTGCCAGCAGCTTGGGCGGGGGAGGGGACATTCAGTACTTC
CDR3: CASSLGGGGDIQYF

J: TRBJ2-3
D: TRBD2
size: few
length: 13
V: TRBV20-1
DNA: TGCAGTTATAGCGGGCTCCGCACAGATACGCAGTATTTT
CDR3: CSYSGLRTDTQYF

J: TRBJ2-2
D: -
size: -
length: 16
V: TRBV7-3
DNA: TGTGCCAGCAGCTTAAATCCGGGGCGGAACACCGGGGAGCTGTTTTTT
CDR3: CASSLNPGRNTGELFF

J: TRBJ2-7
D: TRBD2
size: -
length: 17
V: TRBV3-1
DNA: TGTGCCAGCAGCCCTCGACTAGCGGGGTCCACCAACTACGAGCAGTACTTC
CDR3: CASSPRLAGSTNYEQYF